The clone carrying this T cell receptor beta chain was seen ten or more times. As yet, its antigen is unknown. This sample was included in a study of T cells in Graves' hyperthyroidism and ophthalmopathy. Study-wide results and limits: In the blood, most expanded thyroid clonotypes above 0.001 appeared as well.

Patients with uncontrolled infections, other autoimmune diseases, pregnancy or lactation were excluded. There are 12 residues in the CDR3. CDR1 is MDHEN, CDR2 SYDVKM, per germline. V was clipped by 4 bases and J by 6 bases, with 9 bases between them. Regions amplified from RNA transcripts were the TCR beta CDR3 regions. TCR CDR3 underwent first-round RT-PCR with the HTBI primer set. TCRdb re-analysed the multiplex PCR reads in MiXCR, keeping a single row per CDR3 protein. The sample lists fewer than 700,000 distinct CDR3 sequences, roughly 15% occurring once. The chain carries TRBV28 and TRBJ1-2; D ambiguous. The sample taken for sequencing was blood. This receptor was taken from a woman between 18 and 30 years old with Graves' ophthalmopathy. As DNA, the CDR3 is TGTGCCAGCAGTTCCCCGAGCCATGGCTACACCTTC. Its translation: CASSSPSHGYTF.